This note documents a single T cell receptor beta chain sequence. This record comes from a study of T cell changes during pregnancy in multiple sclerosis. The CDR3 is 10 residues long. The germline V and J ends were trimmed by 7 bases and 7 bases, with 5 bases remaining between them. The germline gives CDR1 SNHLY, CDR2 FYNNEI. Profiled with immunoSEQ multiplex PCR; TCRdb holds only in-frame clones, not every one. The repertoire holds 40,000 or so clones, around 90% seen once, with less than 8.5% in the top ten. The sample here was CD8+ T cells from peripheral blood mononuclear cells, taken before pregnancy. This TCR derives from a female donor with multiple sclerosis, enrolled in a pregnancy study. This sequence joins TRBV2 and TRBJ2-1, with a possible D match to TRBD2 (5 bases). CDR3 protein: CASTGNEQFF. The CDR3 DNA sequence: TGTGCCAGCACGGGGAATGAGCAGTTCTTC.